Listed below are T cell receptor beta chains from one sample, sequenced in a study of follicular helper T cells after annual influenza vaccination. Profiling relied on immunoSEQ multiplex PCR, and the TCRdb table lists in-frame clones only, not all of them. Found here are a few hundred clones, roughly 84% of them singletons; the top ten hold 3.7%. Here the sequenced sample was CXCR5+ CD38+ circulating T follicular helper cells from blood, taken 7 days after influenza vaccination. The origin of the receptors is an adult who received the influenza vaccine. Each CDR3 is given with its conserved first and last residue. A D gene is named only where the DNA matches it firmly. Expanded clones are given a class, and other clones once, few, many or no size at all.

j_call,clone_size,v_call,d_call,cdr3_aa
TRBJ2-5,-,TRBV30,TRBD1,CAWSGGGTPETQYF
TRBJ2-1,-,TRBV29-1,TRBD1,CSVRQGGSYNEQFF
TRBJ2-4,-,TRBV19,-,CASSIEGLGVPGNIQYF
TRBJ2-5,-,TRBV5-1,-,CASSKTGPKETQYF
TRBJ1-2,-,TRBV5-4,-,CASSFGRENYGYTF
TRBJ2-1,-,TRBV6-1,TRBD2,CASSEASGGNEQFF
TRBJ1-3,few,TRBV7-2,-,CASSLGVKGNTIYF
TRBJ1-2,-,TRBV18,-,CASSPAVSNYGYTF
TRBJ2-2,-,TRBV5-1,TRBD1,CASSLNGPSQGRYGELFF
TRBJ2-4,-,TRBV2,-,CASSPRDVGNIQYF
TRBJ1-6,-,TRBV7-2,-,CASSLTRPPLHF
TRBJ2-2,few,TRBV7-9,-,CASSLEGRLQGPGELFF
TRBJ1-6,-,TRBV2,TRBD1,CASSGQGNSPLHF
TRBJ2-5,-,TRBV15,-,CATSRDKQETQYF
TRBJ1-1,-,TRBV11-3,-,CASSTGGVGGTEAFF
TRBJ1-1,-,TRBV2,-,CASRASTVNTEAFF
TRBJ1-2,few,TRBV7-9,-,CASSSPADYGYTF
TRBJ2-5,-,TRBV5-8,TRBD2,CANPIGLAGAETQYF
TRBJ2-1,-,TRBV4-1,-,CASSQDQPSVNEQFF
TRBJ2-3,-,TRBV7-9,TRBD2,CASSPRGAGGGRDWDTQYF
TRBJ1-1,few,TRBV20-1,-,CSALWNTEAFF
TRBJ2-3,-,TRBV30,TRBD2,CAWASSGRWDTQYF
TRBJ2-3,-,TRBV5-6,-,CASSLAKGSDTQYF
TRBJ2-2,-,TRBV7-9,TRBD1,CASSLTGQTGELFF
TRBJ1-3,-,TRBV6-5,-,CASSFRSVQSGNTIYF
TRBJ1-4,-,TRBV6-5,-,CASRPEGTRDEKLFF
TRBJ2-7,once,TRBV11-1,TRBD1,CASSFSGQGKYEQYF